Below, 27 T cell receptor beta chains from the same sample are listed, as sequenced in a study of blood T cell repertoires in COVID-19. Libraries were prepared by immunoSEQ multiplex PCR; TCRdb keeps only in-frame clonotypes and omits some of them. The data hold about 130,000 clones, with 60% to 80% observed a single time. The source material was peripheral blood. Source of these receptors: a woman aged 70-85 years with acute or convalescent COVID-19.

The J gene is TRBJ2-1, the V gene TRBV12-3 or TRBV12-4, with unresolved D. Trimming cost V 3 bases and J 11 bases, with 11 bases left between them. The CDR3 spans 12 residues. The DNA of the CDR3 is TGTGCCAGCAGTTTCCCTCTGGGCCAGCAGTTCTTC. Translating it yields CASSFPLGQQFF.

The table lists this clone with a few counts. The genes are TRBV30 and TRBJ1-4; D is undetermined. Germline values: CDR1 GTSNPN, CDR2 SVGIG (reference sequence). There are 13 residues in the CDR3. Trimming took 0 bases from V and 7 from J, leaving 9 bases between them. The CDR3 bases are TGTGCCTGGAGTGTAACGGGGAGTGAAAAACTGTTTTTT. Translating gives CAWSVTGSEKLFF.

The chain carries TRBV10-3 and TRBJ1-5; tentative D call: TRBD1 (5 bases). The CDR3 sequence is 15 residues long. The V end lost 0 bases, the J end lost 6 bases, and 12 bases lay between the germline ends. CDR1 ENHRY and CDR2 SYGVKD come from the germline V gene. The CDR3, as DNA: TGTGCCATCAGTGAGTCCGTGGTGGGGGGTCAGCCCCAGCATTTT. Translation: CAISESVVGGQPQHF.

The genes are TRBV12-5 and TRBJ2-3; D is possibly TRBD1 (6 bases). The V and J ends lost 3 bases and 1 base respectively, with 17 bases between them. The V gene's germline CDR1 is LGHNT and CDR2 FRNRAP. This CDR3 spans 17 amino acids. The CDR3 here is CASGFIPRQDGTDTQYF. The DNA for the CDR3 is TGTGCTAGTGGTTTCATTCCTCGACAGGACGGCACAGATACGCAGTATTTT. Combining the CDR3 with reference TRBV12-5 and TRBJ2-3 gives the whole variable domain DARVTQTPRHKVTEMGQEVTMRCQPILGHNTVFWYRQTMMQGLELLAYFRNRAPLDDSGMPKDRFSAEMPDATLATLKIQPSEPRDSAVYFCASGFIPRQDGTDTQYFGPGTRLTVL.

In DNA form, the CDR3 reads TGTGCCAGCAGCCCACAAACTGAAGCTTTCTTT. Its translation is CASSPQTEAFF. The rearrangement joins TRBV9 to TRBJ1-1, with no clear D. CDR3 length: 11 amino acids. Germline V gives CDR1 SGDLS, CDR2 YYNGEE. V dropped 4 bases and J dropped 5 bases, with 6 bases sitting between them.

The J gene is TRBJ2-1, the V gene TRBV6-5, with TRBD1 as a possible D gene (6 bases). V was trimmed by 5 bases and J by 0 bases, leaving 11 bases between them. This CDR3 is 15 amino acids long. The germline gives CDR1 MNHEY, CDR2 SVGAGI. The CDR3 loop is CASSPTGISYNEQFF. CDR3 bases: TGTGCCAGCAGTCCGACAGGAATCTCCTACAATGAGCAGTTCTTC.

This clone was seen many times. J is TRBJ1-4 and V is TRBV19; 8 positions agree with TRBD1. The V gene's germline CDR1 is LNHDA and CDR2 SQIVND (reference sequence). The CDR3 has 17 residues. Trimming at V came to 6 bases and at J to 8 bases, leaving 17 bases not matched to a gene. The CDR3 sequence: CASSLHQRQGLREKLFF. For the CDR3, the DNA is TGTGCCAGTAGCCTACACCAGAGACAGGGGTTGAGAGAAAAACTGTTTTTT.

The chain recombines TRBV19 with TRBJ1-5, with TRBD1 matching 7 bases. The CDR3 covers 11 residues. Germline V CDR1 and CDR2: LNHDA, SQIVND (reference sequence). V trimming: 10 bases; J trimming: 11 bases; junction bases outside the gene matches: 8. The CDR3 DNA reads TGTGCCACGAAGGGGGGACAGTCCCAGCATTTT. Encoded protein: CATKGGQSQHF.

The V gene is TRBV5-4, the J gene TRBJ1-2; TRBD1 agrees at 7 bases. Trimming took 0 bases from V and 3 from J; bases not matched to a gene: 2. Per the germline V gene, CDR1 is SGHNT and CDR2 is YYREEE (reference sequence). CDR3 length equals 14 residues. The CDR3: CASSLATGHYGYTF. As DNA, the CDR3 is TGTGCCAGCAGCTTGGCGACAGGGCACTATGGCTACACCTTC.

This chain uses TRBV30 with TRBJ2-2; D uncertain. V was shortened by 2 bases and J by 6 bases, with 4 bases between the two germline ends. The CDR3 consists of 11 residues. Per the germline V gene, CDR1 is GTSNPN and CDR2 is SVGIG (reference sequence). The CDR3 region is CAWSTAGELFF. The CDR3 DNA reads TGTGCCTGGAGTACTGCCGGGGAGCTGTTTTTT.

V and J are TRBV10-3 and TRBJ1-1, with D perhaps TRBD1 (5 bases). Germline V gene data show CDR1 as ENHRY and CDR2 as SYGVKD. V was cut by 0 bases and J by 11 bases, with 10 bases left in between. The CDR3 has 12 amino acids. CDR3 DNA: TGTGCCATCAGTGAGTCGCAGGGTGAGGCTTTCTTT. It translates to CAISESQGEAFF.

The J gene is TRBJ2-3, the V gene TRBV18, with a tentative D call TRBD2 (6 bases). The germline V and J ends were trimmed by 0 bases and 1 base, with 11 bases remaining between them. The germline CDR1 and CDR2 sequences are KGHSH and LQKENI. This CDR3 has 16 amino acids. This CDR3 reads CASSPPLARGTDTQYF. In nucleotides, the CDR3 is TGTGCCAGCTCACCACCGCTAGCGAGGGGCACAGATACGCAGTATTTT.

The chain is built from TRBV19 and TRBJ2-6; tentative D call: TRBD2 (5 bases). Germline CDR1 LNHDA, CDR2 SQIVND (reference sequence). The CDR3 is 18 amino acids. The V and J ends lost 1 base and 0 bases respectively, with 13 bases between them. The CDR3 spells CASSIAIPGSSGANVLTF. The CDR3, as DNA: TGTGCCAGTAGTATAGCGATTCCGGGGTCCTCTGGGGCCAACGTCCTGACTTTC.

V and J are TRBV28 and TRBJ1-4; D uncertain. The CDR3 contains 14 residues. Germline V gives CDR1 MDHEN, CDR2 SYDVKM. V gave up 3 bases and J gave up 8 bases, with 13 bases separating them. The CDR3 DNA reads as TGTGCCAGCAGTTTTTTGGCGGTTGGCGAAAAACTGTTTTTT. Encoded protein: CASSFLAVGEKLFF.

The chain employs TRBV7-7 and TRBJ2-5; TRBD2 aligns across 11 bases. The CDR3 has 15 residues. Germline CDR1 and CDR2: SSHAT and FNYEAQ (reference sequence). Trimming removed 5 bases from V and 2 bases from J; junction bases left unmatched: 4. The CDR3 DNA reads TGTGCCAGCAGCCCGACTAGCGGGGTTCAAGAGACCCAGTACTTC. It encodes CASSPTSGVQETQYF. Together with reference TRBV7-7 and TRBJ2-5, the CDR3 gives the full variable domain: GAGVSQSPRYKVTKRGQDVTLRCDPISSHATLYWYQQALGQGPEFLTYFNYEAQPDKSGLPSDRFSAERPEGSISTLTIQRTEQRDSAMYRCASSPTSGVQETQYFGPGTRLLVL.

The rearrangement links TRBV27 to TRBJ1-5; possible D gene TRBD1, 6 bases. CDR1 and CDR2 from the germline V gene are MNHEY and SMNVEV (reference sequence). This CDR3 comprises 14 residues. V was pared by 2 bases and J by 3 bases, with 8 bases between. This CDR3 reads CASSLMGANQPQHF. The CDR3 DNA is TGTGCCAGCAGTTTAATGGGGGCCAATCAGCCCCAGCATTTT.

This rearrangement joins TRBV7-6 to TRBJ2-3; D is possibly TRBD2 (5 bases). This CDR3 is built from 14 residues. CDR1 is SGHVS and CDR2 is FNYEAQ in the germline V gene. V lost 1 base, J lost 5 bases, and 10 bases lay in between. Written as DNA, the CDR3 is TGTGCCAGCAGCTTAGACGGGGTGATAGATACGCAGTATTTT. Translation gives CASSLDGVIDTQYF.

Here the CDR3 reads CASLHIQGPISYEQYF. Here the CDR3 DNA reads TGCGCCAGCCTTCATATACAGGGCCCGATTTCCTACGAGCAGTACTTC. The rearrangement links TRBV23-1 to TRBJ2-7; weak D call: TRBD1 (6 bases). TRBV23-1 is an open reading frame whose function is uncertain. Trimming removed 8 bases from V and 1 base from J, with 21 bases in between. The CDR3 contains 16 residues.

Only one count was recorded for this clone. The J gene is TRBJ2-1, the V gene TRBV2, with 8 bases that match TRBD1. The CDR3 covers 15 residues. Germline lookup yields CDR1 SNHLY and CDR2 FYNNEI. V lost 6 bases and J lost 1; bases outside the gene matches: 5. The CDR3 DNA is TGTGCCAGCAGCCAGACAGGGGTTTCCTACAATGAGCAGTTCTTC. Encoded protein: CASSQTGVSYNEQFF.

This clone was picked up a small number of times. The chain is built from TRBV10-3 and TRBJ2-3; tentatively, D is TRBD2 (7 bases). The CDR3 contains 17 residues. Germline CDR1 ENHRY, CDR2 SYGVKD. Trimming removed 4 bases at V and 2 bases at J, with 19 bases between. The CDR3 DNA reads TGTGCCATCAGTGCCGGGCGGGGGCAAGATGACACAGATACGCAGTATTTT. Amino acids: CAISAGRGQDDTDTQYF.

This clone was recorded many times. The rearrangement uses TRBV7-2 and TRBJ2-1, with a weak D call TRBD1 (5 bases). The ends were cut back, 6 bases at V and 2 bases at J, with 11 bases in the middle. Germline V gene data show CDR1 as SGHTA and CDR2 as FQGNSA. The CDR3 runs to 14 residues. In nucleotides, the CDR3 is TGTGCCAGCAGTCTCGACAGAACCTACAATGAGCAGTTCTTC. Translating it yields CASSLDRTYNEQFF.

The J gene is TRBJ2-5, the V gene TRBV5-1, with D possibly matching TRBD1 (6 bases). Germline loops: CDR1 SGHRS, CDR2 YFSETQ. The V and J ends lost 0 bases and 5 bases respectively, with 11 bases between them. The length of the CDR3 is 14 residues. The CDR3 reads CASSLEQGRETQYF. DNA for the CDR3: TGCGCCAGCAGCTTGGAACAGGGTCGCGAGACCCAGTACTTC.

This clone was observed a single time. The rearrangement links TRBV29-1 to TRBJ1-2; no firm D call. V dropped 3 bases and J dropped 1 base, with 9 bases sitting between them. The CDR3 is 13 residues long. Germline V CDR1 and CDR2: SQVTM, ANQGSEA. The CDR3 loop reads CSVDDNFNYGYTF. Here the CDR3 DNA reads TGCAGCGTTGATGATAACTTTAACTATGGCTACACCTTC.

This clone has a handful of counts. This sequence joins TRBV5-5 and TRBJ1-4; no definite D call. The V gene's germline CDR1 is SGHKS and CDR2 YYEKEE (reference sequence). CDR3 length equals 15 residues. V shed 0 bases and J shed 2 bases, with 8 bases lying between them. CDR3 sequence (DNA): TGTGCCAGCAGCTTGGCGGGATTGACTAATGAAAAACTGTTTTTT. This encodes CASSLAGLTNEKLFF.

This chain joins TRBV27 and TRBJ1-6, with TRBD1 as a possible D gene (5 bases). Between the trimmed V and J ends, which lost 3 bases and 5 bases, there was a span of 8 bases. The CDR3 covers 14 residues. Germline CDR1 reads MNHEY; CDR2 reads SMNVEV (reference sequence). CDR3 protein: CASSFWGDNSPLHF. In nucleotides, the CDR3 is TGTGCCAGCAGTTTTTGGGGGGATAATTCACCCCTCCACTTT.

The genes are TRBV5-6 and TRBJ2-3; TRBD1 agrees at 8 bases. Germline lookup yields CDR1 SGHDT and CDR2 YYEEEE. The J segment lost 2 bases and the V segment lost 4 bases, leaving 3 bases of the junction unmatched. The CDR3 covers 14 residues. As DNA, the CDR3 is TGTGCCAGCAGCCAGGGACAGGACACAGATACGCAGTATTTT. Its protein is CASSQGQDTDTQYF.

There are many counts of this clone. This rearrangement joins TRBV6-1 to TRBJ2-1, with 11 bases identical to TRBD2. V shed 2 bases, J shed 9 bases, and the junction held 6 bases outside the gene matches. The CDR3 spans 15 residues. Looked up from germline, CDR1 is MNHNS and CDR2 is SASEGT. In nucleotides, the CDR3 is TGTGCCAGCAGTGAAACTAGCGGGGGCCTCGGTGAGCAGTTCTTC. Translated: CASSETSGGLGEQFF.